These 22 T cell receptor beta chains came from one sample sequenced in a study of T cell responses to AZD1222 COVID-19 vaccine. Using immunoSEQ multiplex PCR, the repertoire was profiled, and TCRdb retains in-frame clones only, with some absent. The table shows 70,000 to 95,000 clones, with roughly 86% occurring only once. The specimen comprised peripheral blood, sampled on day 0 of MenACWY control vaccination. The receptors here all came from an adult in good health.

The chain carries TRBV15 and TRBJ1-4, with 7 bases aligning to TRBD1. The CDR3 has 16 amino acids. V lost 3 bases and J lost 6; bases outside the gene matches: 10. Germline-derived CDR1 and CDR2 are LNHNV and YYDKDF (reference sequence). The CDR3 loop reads CATSRGKQGLDEKLFF. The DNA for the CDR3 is TGTGCCACCAGCAGGGGGAAACAGGGGCTGGATGAAAAACTGTTTTTT.

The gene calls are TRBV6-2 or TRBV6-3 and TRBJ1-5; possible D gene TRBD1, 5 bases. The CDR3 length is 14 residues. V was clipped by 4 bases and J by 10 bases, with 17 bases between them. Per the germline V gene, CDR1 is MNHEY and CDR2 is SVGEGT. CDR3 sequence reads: CASSFPSGVGPQHF. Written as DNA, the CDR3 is TGTGCCAGCAGTTTCCCCTCGGGGGTGGGTCCCCAGCATTTT.

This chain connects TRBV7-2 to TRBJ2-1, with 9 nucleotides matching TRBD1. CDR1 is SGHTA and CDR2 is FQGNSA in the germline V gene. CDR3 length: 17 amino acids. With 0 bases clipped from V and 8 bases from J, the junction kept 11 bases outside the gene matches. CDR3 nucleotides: TGTGCCAGCAGCTTAGCGCGTTTGACAGGGGGAGGCGATGAGCAGTTCTTC. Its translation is CASSLARLTGGGDEQFF.

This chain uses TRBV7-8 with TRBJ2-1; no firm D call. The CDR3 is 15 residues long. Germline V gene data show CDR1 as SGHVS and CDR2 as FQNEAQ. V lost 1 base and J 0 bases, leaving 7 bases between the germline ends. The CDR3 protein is CASSLEMGSYNEQFF. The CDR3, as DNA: TGTGCCAGCAGCTTAGAAATGGGCTCCTACAATGAGCAGTTCTTC.

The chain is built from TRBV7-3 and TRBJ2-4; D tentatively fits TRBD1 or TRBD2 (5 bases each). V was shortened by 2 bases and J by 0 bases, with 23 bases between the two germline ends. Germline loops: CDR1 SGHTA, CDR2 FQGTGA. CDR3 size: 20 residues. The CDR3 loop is CASSLSPAGRNLPAKNIQYF. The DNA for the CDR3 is TGTGCCAGCAGCTTATCCCCGGCAGGGAGAAACTTGCCAGCCAAAAACATTCAGTACTTC.

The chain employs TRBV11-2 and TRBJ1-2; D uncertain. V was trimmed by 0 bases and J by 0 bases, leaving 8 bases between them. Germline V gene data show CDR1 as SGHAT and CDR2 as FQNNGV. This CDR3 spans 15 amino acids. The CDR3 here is CASSLEVQSNYGYTF. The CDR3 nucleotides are TGTGCCAGCAGCTTAGAAGTTCAGTCTAACTATGGCTACACCTTC. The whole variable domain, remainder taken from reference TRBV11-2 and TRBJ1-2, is EAGVAQSPRYKIIEKRQSVAFWCNPISGHATLYWYQQILGQGPKLLIQFQNNGVVDDSQLPKDRFSAERLKGVDSTLKIQPAKLEDSAVYLCASSLEVQSNYGYTFGSGTRLTVV.

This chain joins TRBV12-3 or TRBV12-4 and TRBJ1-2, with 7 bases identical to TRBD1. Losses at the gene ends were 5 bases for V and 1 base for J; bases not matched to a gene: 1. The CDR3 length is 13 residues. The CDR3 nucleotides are TGTGCCAGCAGTGACAGGGTTAACTATGGCTACACCTTC. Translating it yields CASSDRVNYGYTF.

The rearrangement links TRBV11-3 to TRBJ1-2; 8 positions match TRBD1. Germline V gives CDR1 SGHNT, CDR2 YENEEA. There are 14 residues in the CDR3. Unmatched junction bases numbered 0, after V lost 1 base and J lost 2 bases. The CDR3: CASSLGTGNYGYTF. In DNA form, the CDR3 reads TGTGCCAGCAGCTTAGGGACAGGGAACTATGGCTACACCTTC.

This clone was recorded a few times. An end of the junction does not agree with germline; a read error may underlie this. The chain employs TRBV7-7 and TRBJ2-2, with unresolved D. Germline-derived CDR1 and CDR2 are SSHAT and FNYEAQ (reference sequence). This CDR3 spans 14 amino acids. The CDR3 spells CASTLSPGSGELFF. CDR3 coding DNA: TGTGCTAGCACCTTAAGTCCCGGATCCGGGGAGCTGTTTTTT.

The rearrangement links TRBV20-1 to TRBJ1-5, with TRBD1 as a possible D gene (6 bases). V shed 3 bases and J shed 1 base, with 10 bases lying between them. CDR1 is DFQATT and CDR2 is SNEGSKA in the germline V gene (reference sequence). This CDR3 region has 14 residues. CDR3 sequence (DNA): TGCAGTGCTAGTAGGGGGTACAGCAATCAGCCCCAGCATTTT. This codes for CSASRGYSNQPQHF.

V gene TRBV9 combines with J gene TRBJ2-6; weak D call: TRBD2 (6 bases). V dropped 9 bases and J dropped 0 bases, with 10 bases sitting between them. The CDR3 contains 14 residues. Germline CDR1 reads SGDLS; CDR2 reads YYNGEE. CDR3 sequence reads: CATSGGSGANVLTF. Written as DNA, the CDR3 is TGTGCCACCTCCGGGGGCTCTGGGGCCAACGTCCTGACTTTC.

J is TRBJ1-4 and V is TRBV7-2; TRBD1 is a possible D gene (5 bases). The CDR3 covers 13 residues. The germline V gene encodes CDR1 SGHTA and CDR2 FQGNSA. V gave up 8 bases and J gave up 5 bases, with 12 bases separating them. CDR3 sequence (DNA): TGTGCCAGCCGAACAGGCGGAAATGAAAAACTGTTTTTT. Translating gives CASRTGGNEKLFF.

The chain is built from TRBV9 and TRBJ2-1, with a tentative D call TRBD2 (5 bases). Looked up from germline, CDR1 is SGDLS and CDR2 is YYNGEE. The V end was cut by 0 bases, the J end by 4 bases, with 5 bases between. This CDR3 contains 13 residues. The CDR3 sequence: CASSVGEYNEQFF. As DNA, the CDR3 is TGTGCCAGCAGCGTAGGGGAGTACAATGAGCAGTTCTTC.

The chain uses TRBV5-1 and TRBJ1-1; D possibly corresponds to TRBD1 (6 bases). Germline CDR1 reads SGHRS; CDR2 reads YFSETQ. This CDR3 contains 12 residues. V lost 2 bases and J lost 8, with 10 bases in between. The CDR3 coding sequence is TGCGCCAGCAGCTTAACAGGGAGCGAAGCTTTCTTT. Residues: CASSLTGSEAFF.

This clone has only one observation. This CDR3 is CASSRTGQGASQPQHF. CDR3 nucleotide sequence: TGTGCCAGTAGTAGGACGGGACAGGGGGCGAGTCAGCCCCAGCATTTT. This chain uses TRBV19 with TRBJ1-5; TRBD1 matches at 12 bases. V was clipped by 4 bases and J by 6 bases; unmatched bases: 7. Germline V lookup: CDR1 LNHDA, CDR2 SQIVND (reference sequence). This CDR3 spans 16 amino acids.

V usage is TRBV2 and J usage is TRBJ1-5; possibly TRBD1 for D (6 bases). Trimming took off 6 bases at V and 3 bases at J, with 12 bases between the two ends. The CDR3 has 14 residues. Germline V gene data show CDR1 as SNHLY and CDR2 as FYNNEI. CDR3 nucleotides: TGTGCCAGCAGCGCGGACAGCTTCAATCAGCCCCAGCATTTT. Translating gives CASSADSFNQPQHF.

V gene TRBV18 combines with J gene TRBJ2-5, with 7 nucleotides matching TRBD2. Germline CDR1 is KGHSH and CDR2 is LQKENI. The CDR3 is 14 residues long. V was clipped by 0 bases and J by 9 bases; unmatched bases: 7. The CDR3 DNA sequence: TGTGCCAGCTCACCACCTCCTAGCGGCCCACCCCAGTACTTC. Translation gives CASSPPPSGPPQYF.

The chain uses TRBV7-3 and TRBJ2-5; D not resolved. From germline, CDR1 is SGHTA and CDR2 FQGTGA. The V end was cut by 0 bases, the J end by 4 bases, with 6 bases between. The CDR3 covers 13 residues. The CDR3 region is CASSLTFRETQYF. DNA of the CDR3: TGTGCCAGCAGCTTAACGTTCAGAGAGACCCAGTACTTC.

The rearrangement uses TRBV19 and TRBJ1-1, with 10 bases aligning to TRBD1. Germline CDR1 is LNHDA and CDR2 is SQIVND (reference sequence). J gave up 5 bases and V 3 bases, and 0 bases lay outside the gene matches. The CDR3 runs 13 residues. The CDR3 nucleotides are TGTGCCAGTAGTATGGGACAGGGGACTGAAGCTTTCTTT. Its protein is CASSMGQGTEAFF.

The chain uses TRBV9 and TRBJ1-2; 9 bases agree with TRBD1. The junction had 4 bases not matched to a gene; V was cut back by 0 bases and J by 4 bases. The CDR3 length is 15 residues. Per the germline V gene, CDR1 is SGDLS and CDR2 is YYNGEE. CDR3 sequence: CASSVGQGEGYGYTF. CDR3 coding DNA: TGTGCCAGCAGCGTAGGACAGGGGGAGGGCTATGGCTACACCTTC.

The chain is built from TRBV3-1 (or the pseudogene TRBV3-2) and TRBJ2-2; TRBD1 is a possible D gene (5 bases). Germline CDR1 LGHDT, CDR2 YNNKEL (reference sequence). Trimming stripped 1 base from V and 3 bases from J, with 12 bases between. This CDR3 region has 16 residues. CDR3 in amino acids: CASSQVLEGDTGELFF. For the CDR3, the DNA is TGTGCCAGCAGCCAAGTTTTAGAAGGGGACACCGGGGAGCTGTTTTTT.

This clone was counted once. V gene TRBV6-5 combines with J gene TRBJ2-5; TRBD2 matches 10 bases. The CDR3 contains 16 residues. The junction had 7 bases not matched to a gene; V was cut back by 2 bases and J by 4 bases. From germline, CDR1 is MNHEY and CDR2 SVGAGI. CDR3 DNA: TGTGCCAGCAGTTACCAGAGCGGGGGGGCTCGAGAGACCCAGTACTTC. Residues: CASSYQSGGARETQYF.